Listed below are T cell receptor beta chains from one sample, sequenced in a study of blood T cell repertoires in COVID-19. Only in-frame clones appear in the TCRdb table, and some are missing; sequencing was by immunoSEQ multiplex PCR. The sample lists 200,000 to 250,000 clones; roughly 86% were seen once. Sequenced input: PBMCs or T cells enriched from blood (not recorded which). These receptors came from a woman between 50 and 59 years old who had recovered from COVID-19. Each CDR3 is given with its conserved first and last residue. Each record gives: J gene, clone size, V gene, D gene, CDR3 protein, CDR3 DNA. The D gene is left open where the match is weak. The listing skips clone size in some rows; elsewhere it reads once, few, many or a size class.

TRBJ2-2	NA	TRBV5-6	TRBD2	CASSLIAGAYTGELFF	TGTGCCAGCAGCTTGATTGCGGGAGCGTATACCGGGGAGCTGTTTTTT
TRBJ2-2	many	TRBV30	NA	CAWGPDGAGELFF	TGTGCCTGGGGCCCCGACGGAGCCGGGGAGCTGTTTTTT
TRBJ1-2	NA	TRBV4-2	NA	CASSQDFGRGSTGYTF	TGTGCCAGCAGCCAAGACTTTGGGCGGGGTAGTACTGGCTACACCTTC
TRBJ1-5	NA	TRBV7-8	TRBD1	CASSLGTVNQPQHF	TGTGCCAGCAGCCTCGGGACAGTCAATCAGCCCCAGCATTTT
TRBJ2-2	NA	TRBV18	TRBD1	CASSPRQGASGELFF	TGTGCCAGCTCACCGCGACAGGGGGCTTCCGGGGAGCTGTTTTTT
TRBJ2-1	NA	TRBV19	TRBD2	CASTSGRFTDEQFF	TGTGCCAGTACCAGCGGGAGGTTTACCGATGAGCAGTTCTTC
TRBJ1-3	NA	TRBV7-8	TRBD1	CASSFTDRAGGNTIYF	TGTGCCAGCAGCTTCACGGACAGGGCGGGGGGAAACACCATATATTTT
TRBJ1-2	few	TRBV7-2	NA	CASSLRGGRANYGYTF	TGTGCCAGCAGCTTAAGAGGGGGGAGGGCTAACTATGGCTACACCTTC
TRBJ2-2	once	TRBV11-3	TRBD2	CASSLEGLAGALETGELFF	TGTGCCAGCAGCTTAGAGGGGCTAGCGGGAGCCTTGGAAACCGGGGAGCTGTTTTTT
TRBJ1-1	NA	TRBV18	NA	CASLVSHNTEAFF	TGTGCCAGCTTAGTATCCCACAACACTGAAGCTTTCTTT
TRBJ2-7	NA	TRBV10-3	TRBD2	CAIKSPGGAYEQYF	TGTGCCATCAAAAGCCCGGGGGGTGCTTACGAGCAGTACTTC
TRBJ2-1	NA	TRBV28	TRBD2	CASSFPSVVAGAGNNEQFF	TGTGCCAGCAGTTTCCCCTCGGTAGTAGCGGGAGCAGGTAACAATGAGCAGTTCTTC
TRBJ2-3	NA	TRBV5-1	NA	CASTSSYTTDTQYF	TGCGCCAGCACCTCCTCCTATACCACAGATACGCAGTATTTT
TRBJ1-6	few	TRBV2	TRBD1	CASSLSGTENSPLHF	TGTGCCAGCAGTCTATCCGGGACAGAGAATTCACCCCTCCACTTT
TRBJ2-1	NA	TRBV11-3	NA	CASSLGRGLYNEQFF	TGTGCCAGCAGCTTAGGTCGTGGACTATACAATGAGCAGTTCTTC
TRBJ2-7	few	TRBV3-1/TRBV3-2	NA	CASSQGTYEQYF	TGTGCCAGCAGCCAGGGCACTTACGAGCAGTACTTC